This note documents a single TCR beta chain sequence. This CDR3 region has 15 residues. Germline loops: CDR1 SGHKS, CDR2 YYEKEE (reference sequence). With 1 base removed from V and 7 bases from J, the gap between germline ends came to 12 bases. Study processing details: Estimates of nucleated cell counts were drawn from the amplification of reference gene primers. Clones were read by immunoSEQ multiplex PCR, and TCRdb kept only the in-frame ones, dropping some. V, J and clone size derive from that table, while D and trimming were established from the DNA sequence. There are some 200,000 clones in the sample; 86% occur only once, and roughly 3.5% lies in the top ten. The data were taken from a study of blood T cell repertoires in COVID-19. As for the study in general: Whether acute or convalescent, the COVID-19 samples came from the United States, Italy and Spain. In each case, the material was cDNA or gDNA derived from T cells, B-cell-depleted T cells, or PBMCs.

The sample comprised peripheral blood. This TCR came from a man in his 70s with acute or convalescent COVID-19. This sequence joins TRBV5-5 and TRBJ1-6; TRBD1 might be the D (5 bases). This CDR3 reads CASSLRMGGNSPLHF. CDR3 bases: TGTGCCAGCAGCTTGAGGATGGGGGGGAATTCACCCCTCCACTTT.